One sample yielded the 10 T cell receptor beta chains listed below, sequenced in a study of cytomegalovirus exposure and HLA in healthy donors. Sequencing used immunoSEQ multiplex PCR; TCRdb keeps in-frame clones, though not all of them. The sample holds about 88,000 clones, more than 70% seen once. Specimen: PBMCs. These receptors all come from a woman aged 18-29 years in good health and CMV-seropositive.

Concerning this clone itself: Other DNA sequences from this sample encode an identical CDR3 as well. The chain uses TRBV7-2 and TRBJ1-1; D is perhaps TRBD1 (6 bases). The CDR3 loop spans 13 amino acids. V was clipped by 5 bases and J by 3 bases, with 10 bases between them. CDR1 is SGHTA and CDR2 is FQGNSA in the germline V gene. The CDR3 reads CASSPQGDTEAFF. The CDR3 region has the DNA TGTGCCAGCAGCCCACAGGGCGACACTGAAGCTTTCTTT.

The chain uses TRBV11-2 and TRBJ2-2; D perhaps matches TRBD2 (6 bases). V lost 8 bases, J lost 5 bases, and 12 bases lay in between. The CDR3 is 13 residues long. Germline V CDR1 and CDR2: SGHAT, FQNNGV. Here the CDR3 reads CASGGILTGELFF. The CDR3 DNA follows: TGTGCCAGCGGGGGGATATTGACCGGGGAGCTGTTTTTT.

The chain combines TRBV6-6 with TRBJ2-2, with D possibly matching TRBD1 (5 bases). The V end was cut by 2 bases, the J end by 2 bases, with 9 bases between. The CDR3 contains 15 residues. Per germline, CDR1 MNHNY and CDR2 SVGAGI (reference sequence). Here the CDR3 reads CASSYTGINTGELFF. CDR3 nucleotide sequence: TGTGCCAGCAGTTACACAGGAATAAACACCGGGGAGCTGTTTTTT.

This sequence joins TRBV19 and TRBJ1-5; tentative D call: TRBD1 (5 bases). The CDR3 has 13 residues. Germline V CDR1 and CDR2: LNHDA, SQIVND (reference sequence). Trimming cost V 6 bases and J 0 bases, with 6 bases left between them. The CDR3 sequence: CASRDSSNQPQHF. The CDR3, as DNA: TGTGCCAGTAGAGACAGTAGCAATCAGCCCCAGCATTTT.

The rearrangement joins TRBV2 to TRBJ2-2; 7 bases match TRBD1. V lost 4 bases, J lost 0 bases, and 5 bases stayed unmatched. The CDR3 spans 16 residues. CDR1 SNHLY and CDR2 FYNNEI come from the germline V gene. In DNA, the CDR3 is TGTGCCAGCAGTGTAGGGCAGGGGGCGAACACCGGGGAGCTGTTTTTT. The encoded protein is CASSVGQGANTGELFF.

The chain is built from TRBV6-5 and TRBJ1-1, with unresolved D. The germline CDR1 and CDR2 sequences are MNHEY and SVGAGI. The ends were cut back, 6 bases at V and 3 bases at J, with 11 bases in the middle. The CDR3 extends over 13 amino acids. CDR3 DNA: TGTGCCAGCAGCCCCCGAACAGACACTGAAGCTTTCTTT. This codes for CASSPRTDTEAFF.

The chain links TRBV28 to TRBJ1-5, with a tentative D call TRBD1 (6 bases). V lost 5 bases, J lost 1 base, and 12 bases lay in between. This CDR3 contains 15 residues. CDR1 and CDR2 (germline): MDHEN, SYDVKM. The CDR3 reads CASSPQGPSNQPQHF. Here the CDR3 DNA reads TGTGCCAGCAGTCCCCAGGGGCCGAGCAATCAGCCCCAGCATTTT.

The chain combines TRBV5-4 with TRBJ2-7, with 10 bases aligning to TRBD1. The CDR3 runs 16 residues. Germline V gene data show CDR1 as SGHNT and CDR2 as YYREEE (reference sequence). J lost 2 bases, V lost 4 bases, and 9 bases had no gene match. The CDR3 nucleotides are TGTGCCAGCAGCGCCTCCGGGACAGGGGACCCCTACGAGCAGTACTTC. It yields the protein CASSASGTGDPYEQYF. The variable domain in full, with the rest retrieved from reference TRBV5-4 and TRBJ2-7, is ETGVTQSPTHLIKTRGQQVTLRCSSQSGHNTVSWYQQALGQGPQFIFQYYREEENGRGNFPPRFSGLQFPNYSSELNVNALELDDSALYLCASSASGTGDPYEQYFGPGTRLTVT.

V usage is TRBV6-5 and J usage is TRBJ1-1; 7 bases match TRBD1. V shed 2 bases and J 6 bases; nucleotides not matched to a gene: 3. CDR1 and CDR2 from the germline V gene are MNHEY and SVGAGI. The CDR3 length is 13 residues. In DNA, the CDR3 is TGTGCCAGCAGTTACAACAGGGGCCCTGAAGCTTTCTTT. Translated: CASSYNRGPEAFF.

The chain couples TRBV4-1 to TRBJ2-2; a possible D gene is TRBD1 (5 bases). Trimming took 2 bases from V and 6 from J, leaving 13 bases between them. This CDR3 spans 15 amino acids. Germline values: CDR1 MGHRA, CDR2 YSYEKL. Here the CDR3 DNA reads TGCGCCAGCAGCCAATGGCACGAACAGGCCGGGGAGCTGTTTTTT. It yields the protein CASSQWHEQAGELFF.